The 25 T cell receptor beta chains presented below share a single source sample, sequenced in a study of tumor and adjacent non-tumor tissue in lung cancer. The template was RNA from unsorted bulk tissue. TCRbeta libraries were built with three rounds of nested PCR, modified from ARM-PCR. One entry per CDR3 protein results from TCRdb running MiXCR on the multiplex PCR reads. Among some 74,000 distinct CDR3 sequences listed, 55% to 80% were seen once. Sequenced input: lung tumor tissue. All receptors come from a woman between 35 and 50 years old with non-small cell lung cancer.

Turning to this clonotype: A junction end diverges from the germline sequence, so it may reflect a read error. In DNA form, the CDR3 reads TGCGCCAGCAGTCTAGGAGCGATAACGGGGGTCTCCACAGATACGCAGTATTTT. Protein: CASSLGAITGVSTDTQYF. The chain links TRBV11-3 to TRBJ2-3, with TRBD2 as a possible D gene (6 bases). Germline V gene sequence: CDR1 SGHNT, CDR2 YENEEA. The CDR3 sequence is 18 residues long. The whole variable domain, filled in from reference TRBV11-3 and TRBJ2-3, reads EAGVVQSPRYKIIEKKQPVAFWCNPISGHNTLYWYLQNLGQGPELLIRYENEEAVDDSQLPKDRFSAERLKGVDSTLKIQPAELGDSAVYLCASSLGAITGVSTDTQYFGPGTRLTVL.

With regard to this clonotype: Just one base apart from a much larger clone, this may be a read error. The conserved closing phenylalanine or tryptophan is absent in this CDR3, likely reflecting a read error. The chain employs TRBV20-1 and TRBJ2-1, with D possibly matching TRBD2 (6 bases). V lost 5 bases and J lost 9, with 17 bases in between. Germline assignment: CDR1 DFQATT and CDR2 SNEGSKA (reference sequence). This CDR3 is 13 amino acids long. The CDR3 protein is CSAPPGGAGEQFI. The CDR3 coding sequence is TGCAGTGCTCCGCCTGGAGGGGCGGGTGAGCAGTTCATC.

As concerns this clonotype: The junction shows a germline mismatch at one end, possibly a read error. Here the CDR3 reads CTSSFSRTSPSYEQYF. The CDR3, as DNA: TGTACCAGCAGTTTTAGCCGGACTAGCCCGAGTTACGAGCAGTACTTC. The rearrangement joins TRBV12-3 or TRBV12-4 to TRBJ2-7, with TRBD2 matching over 8 bases. This CDR3 is 16 amino acids long.

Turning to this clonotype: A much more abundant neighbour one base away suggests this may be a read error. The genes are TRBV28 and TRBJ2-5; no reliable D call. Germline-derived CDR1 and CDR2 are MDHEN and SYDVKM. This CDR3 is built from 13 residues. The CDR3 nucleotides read TGTGCCAACAGTCTAGTGAATCAAGAGACCCAGTACTTC. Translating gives CANSLVNQETQYF.

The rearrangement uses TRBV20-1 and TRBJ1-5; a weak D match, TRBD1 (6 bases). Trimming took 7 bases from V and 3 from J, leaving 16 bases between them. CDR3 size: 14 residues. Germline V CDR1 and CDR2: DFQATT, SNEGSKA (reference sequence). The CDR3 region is CSVRGGGPNQPQHF. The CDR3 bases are TGCAGTGTGCGCGGGGGGGGCCCCAATCAGCCCCAGCATTTT.

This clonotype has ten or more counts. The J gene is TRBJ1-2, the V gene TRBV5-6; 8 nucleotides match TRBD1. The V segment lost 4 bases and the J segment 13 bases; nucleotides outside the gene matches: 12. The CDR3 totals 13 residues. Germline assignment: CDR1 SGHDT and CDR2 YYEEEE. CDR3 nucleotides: TGTGCCAGCAGCCGTGGACAGGGTTTAAGATCCACCTTC. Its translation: CASSRGQGLRSTF.

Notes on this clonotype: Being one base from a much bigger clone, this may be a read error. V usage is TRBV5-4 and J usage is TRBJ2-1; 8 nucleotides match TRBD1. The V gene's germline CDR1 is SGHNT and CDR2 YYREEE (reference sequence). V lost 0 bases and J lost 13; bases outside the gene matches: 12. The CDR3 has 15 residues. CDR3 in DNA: TGTGCCAGCAGCTTGGCGCAGGGGGCTGGACTAATTCAGTTCTTC. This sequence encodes CASSLAQGAGLIQFF.

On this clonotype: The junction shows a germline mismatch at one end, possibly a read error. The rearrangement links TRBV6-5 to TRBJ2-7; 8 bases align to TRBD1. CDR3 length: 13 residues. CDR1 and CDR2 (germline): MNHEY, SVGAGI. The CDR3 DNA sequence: TGTACCAGCACGGGACAGGCTTGGGACGAGCACTACTTC. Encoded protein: CTSTGQAWDEHYF.

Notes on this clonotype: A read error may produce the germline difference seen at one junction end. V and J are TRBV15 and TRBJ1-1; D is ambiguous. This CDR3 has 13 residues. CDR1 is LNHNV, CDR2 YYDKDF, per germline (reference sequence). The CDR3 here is CATNRERMTEAFF. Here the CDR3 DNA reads TGTGCCACCAACAGAGAACGGATGACTGAAGCTTTCTTT.

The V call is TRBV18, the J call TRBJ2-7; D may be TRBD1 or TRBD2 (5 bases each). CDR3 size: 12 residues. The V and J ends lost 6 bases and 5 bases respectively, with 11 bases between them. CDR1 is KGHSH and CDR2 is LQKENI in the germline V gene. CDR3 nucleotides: TGTGCCAGCTCCCCAATGGGGGACGAGCAGTACTTC. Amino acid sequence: CASSPMGDEQYF.

As DNA, the CDR3 is TGCAGCGTTGACGTGGATCTCGAGTCTAGCACAGATACGCAGTATTTT. Translation: CSVDVDLESSTDTQYF. This sequence joins TRBV29-1 and TRBJ2-3; D ambiguous. Germline CDR1 is SQVTM and CDR2 is ANQGSEA. The CDR3 has 16 amino acids. Between the trimmed V and J ends, which lost 3 bases and 0 bases, there was a span of 16 bases.

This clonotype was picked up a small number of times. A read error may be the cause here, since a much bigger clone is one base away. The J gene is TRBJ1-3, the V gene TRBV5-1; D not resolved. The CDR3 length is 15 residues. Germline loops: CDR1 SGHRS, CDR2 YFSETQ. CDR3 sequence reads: CASSLDSFSGNTMYF. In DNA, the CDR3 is TGCGCCAGCAGCTTGGACAGCTTCTCTGGAAACACCATGTATTTT.

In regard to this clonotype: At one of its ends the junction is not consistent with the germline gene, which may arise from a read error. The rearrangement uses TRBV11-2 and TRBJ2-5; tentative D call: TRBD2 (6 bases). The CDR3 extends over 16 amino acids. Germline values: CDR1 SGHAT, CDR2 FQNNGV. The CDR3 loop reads CAKSLVGRRAQEAQYF. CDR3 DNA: TGTGCCAAGAGCTTAGTTGGGCGGAGGGCCCAAGAGGCCCAGTACTTC.

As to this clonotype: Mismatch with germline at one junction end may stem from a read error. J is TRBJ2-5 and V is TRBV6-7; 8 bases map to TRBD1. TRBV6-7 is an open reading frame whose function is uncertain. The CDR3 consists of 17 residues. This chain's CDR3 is CASNYTDRVKYQETQYF. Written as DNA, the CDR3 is TGTGCCAGCAATTACACGGACAGGGTTAAGTACCAAGAGACTCAGTACTTC.

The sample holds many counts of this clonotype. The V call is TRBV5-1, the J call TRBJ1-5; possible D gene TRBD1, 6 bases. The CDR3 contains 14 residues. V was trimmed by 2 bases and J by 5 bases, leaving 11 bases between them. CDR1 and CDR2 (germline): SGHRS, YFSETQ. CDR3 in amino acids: CASSLQGGDQPQHF. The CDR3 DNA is TGCGCCAGCAGCTTACAGGGCGGGGATCAGCCCCAGCATTTT.

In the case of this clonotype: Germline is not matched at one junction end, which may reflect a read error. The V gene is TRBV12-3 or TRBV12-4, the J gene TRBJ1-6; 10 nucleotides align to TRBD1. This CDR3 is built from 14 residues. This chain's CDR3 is CPSRAGQGGSALHF. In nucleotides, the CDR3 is TGTCCCAGCAGAGCCGGACAGGGGGGTTCAGCCCTCCACTTT.

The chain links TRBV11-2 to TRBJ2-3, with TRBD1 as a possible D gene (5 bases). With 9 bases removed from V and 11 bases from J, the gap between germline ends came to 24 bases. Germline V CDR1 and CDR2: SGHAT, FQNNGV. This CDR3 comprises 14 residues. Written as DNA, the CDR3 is TGTGCCAGTAGCCGCACGGGCACAGACAGTAGGCAGTATTTT. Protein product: CASSRTGTDSRQYF.

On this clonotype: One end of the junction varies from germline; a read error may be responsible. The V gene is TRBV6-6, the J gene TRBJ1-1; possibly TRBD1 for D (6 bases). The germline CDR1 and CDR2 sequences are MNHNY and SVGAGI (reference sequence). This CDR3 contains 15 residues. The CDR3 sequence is CSSSLRGNVGSEAFF. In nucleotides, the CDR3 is TGTTCCAGCAGTCTAAGGGGGAATGTGGGGTCTGAAGCTTTCTTT.

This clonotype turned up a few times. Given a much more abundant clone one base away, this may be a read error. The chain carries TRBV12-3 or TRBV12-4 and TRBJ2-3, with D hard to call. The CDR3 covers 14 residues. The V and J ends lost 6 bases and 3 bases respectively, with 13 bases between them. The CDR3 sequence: CASSPGRLTDTQYF. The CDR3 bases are TGTGCCAGCAGCCCCGGAAGACTGACAGATACGCAGTATTTT.

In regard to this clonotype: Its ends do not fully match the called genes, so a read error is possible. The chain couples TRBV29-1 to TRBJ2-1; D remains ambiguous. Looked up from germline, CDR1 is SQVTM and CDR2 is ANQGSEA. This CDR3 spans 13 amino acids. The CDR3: CSVDTNGWNGQFF. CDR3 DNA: TGCAGCGTTGATACTAACGGGTGGAATGGGCAGTTCTTC.

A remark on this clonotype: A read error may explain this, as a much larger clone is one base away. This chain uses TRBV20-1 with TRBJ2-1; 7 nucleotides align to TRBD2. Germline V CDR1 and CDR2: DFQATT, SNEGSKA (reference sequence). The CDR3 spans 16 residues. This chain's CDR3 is CSARDLGRGISNEQCF. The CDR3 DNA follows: TGCAGTGCTAGAGATCTGGGGCGGGGGATAAGCAATGAGCAGTGCTTC.

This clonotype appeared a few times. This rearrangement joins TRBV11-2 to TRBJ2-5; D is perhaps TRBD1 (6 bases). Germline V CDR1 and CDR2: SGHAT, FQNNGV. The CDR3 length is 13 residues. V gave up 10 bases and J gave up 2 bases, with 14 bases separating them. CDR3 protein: CAIPRGTQETQYF. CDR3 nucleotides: TGTGCCATCCCGAGGGGGACACAAGAGACCCAGTACTTC.

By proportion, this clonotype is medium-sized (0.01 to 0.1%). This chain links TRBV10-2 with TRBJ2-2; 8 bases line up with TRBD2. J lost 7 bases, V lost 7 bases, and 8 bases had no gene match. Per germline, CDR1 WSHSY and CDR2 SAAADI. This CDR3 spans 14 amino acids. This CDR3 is CASNREGRSGELFF. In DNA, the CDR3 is TGCGCCAGCAACCGGGAGGGCCGGAGCGGGGAGCTGTTTTTT.

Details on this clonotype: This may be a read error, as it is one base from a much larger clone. The CDR3 loop is CATSDRQEYRYTF. The DNA of the CDR3 is TGTGCCACCAGTGATCGACAGGAGTATCGCTACACCTTC. This chain links TRBV24-1 with TRBJ1-2; D might be TRBD1 (6 bases). Germline loops: CDR1 KGHDR, CDR2 SFDVKD. The CDR3 is made up of 13 amino acids. V was cut by 3 bases and J by 9 bases, with 13 bases left in between.

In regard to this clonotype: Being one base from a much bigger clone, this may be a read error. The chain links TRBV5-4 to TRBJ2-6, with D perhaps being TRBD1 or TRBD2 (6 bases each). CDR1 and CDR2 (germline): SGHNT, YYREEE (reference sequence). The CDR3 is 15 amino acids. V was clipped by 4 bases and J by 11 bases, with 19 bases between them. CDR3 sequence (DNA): TGTGCCAGCAGCCCGTGGGGGGCAGGGCTAGACGTCCTGACTTTC. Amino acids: CASSPWGAGLDVLTF.